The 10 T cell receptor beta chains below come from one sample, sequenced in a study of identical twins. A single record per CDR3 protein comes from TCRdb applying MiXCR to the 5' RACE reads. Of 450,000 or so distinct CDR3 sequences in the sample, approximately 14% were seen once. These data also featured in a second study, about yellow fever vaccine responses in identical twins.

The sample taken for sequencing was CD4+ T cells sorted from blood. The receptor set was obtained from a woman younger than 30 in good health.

The CDR3 sequence: CASSERQGATRGHEQFF. The CDR3 nucleotides are TGCGCCAGCAGTGAGCGACAGGGGGCGACCCGCGGGCATGAGCAGTTCTTC. The rearrangement joins TRBV10-2 to TRBJ2-1; 10 nucleotides match TRBD1. This CDR3 is 17 amino acids long. CDR1 and CDR2 (germline): WSHSY, SAAADI. V dropped 2 bases and J dropped 8; count of bases not matched to a gene: 12.

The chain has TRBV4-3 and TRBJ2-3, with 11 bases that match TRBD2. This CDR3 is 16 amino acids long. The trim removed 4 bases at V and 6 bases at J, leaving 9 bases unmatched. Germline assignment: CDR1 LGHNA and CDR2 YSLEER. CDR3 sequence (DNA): TGCGCCAGCAGCCGAGAGCTAGCGGGAGGTGGGGATACGCAGTATTTT. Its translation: CASSRELAGGGDTQYF.

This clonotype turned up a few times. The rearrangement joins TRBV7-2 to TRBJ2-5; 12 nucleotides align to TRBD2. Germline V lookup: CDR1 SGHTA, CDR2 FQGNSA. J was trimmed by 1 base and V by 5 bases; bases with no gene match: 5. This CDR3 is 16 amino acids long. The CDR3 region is CASSTASGRGQETQYF. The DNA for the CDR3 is TGTGCCAGCAGCACAGCTAGCGGGAGGGGCCAAGAGACCCAGTACTTC. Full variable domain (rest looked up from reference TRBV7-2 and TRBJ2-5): GAGVSQSPSNKVTEKGKDVELRCDPISGHTALYWYRQSLGQGLEFLIYFQGNSAPDKSGLPSDRFSAERTGGSVSTLTIQRTQQEDSAVYLCASSTASGRGQETQYFGPGTRLLVL.

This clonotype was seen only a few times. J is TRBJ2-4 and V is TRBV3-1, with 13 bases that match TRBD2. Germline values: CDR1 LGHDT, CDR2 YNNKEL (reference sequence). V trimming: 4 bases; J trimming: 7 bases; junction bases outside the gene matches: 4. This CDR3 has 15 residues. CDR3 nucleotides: TGTGCCAGCAGCCTACTAGCGGGGGGGGGGAACATTCAGTACTTC. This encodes CASSLLAGGGNIQYF.

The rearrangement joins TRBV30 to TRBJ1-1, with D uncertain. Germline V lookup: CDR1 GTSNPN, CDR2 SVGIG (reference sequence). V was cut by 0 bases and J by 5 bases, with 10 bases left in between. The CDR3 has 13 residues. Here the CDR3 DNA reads TGTGCCTGGAGTGTACTGGCAAGAACTGAAGCTTTCTTT. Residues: CAWSVLARTEAFF.

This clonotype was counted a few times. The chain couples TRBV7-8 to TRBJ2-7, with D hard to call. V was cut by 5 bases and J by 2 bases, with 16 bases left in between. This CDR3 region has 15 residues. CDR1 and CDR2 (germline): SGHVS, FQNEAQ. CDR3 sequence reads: CASSKTPLRAYEQYF. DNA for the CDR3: TGTGCCAGCAGCAAGACTCCCCTAAGGGCCTACGAGCAGTACTTC.

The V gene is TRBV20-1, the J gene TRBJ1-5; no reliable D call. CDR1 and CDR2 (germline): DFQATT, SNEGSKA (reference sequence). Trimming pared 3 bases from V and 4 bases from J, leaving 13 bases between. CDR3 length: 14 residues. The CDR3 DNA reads TGCAGTGCTAGCGGGGTCACCCTTAATCAGCCCCAGCATTTT. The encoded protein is CSASGVTLNQPQHF.

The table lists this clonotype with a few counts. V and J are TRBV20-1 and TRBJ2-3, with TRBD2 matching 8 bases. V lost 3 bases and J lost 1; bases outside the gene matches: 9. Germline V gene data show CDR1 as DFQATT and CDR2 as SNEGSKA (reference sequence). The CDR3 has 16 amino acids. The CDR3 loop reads CSASNPEAGGTDTQYF. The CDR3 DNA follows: TGCAGTGCTAGTAATCCGGAAGCGGGGGGCACAGATACGCAGTATTTT.

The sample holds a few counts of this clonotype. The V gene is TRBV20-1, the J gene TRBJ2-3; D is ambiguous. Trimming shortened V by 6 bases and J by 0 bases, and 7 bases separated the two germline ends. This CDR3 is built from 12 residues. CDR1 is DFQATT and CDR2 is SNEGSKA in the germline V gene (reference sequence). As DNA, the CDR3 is TGCAGTGCCCCTAGGAGCACAGATACGCAGTATTTT. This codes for CSAPRSTDTQYF.

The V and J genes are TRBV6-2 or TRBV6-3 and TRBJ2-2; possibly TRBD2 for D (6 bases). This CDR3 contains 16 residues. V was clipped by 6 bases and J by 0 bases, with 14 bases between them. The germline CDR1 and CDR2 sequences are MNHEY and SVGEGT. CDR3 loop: CASSGGLVPNTGELFF. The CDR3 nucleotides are TGTGCCAGCAGCGGAGGGCTGGTGCCGAACACCGGGGAGCTGTTTTTT.